Below, 30 T cell receptor beta chains from the same sample are listed, as sequenced in a study of blood T cell repertoires in COVID-19. Repertoires were generated with immunoSEQ multiplex PCR, while TCRdb's copy carries only in-frame clones and drops some. The table has about 73,000 clones, 77% seen once; the top ten hold under 3%. Sequencing input: peripheral blood. These receptor sequences come from a man in his 70s with COVID-19, enrolled during active disease.

J is TRBJ2-7 and V is TRBV18; 8 positions agree with TRBD1. The V segment lost 5 bases and the J segment 3 bases; nucleotides outside the gene matches: 9. This CDR3 contains 15 residues. The germline gives CDR1 KGHSH, CDR2 LQKENI. CDR3 bases: TGTGCCAGCTCAACCGGACAGGGTGGGTACTACGAGCAGTACTTC. Its translation: CASSTGQGGYYEQYF.

This clone appeared many times. This rearrangement joins TRBV19 to TRBJ2-2, with TRBD2 matching 14 bases. V dropped 8 bases and J dropped 7; count of bases not matched to a gene: 9. From germline, CDR1 is LNHDA and CDR2 SQIVND (reference sequence). The CDR3 spans 16 residues. The CDR3 protein is CASGGLAGVRIGELFF. DNA of the CDR3: TGTGCCAGTGGGGGACTAGCGGGAGTTAGGATCGGGGAGCTGTTTTTT.

This clone was seen just once. The CDR3 DNA reads TGTGCCAGCAGCTTTTTGAGACAAACCATGAACACTGAAGCTTTCTTT. Its translation is CASSFLRQTMNTEAFF. This chain links TRBV7-2 with TRBJ1-1; D call uncertain. The CDR3 spans 16 residues. The ends were cut back, 3 bases at V and 0 bases at J, with 14 bases in the middle. Germline assignment: CDR1 SGHTA and CDR2 FQGNSA. The variable domain in full, completed from reference TRBV7-2 and TRBJ1-1, reads GAGVSQSPSNKVTEKGKDVELRCDPISGHTALYWYRQSLGQGLEFLIYFQGNSAPDKSGLPSDRFSAERTGGSVSTLTIQRTQQEDSAVYLCASSFLRQTMNTEAFFGQGTRLTVV.

V and J are TRBV3-1 (or the pseudogene TRBV3-2) and TRBJ1-3; 7 positions agree with TRBD1. V lost 3 bases, J lost 2 bases, and 4 bases stayed unmatched. CDR1 and CDR2 (germline): LGHDT, YNNKEL (reference sequence). This CDR3 spans 15 amino acids. CDR3 sequence reads: CASSQGTATGNTIYF. DNA of the CDR3: TGTGCCAGCAGCCAGGGGACAGCCACTGGAAACACCATATATTTT.

The V and J genes are TRBV5-5 and TRBJ1-5, with 8 positions matching TRBD1. The CDR3 spans 15 residues. V shed 2 bases, J shed 3 bases, and the junction held 4 bases outside the gene matches. Per germline, CDR1 SGHKS and CDR2 YYEKEE (reference sequence). The CDR3 bases are TGTGCCAGCAGCTTCGGACAGGGCTACAATCAGCCCCAGCATTTT. It encodes CASSFGQGYNQPQHF.

The chain recombines TRBV29-1 with TRBJ1-1, with unresolved D. The germline V gene encodes CDR1 SQVTM and CDR2 ANQGSEA. The CDR3 sequence is 15 residues long. V lost 0 bases to trimming and J lost 4 bases, with 15 bases between them. Written as DNA, the CDR3 is TGCAGCGTTGAAGATCTTCTCAGGCGGGCCACTGAAGCTTTCTTT. Translating it yields CSVEDLLRRATEAFF. The variable domain in full, with the rest retrieved from reference TRBV29-1 and TRBJ1-1, is SAVISQKPSRDICQRGTSLTIQCQVDSQVTMMFWYRQQPGQSLTLIATANQGSEATYESGFVIDKFPISRPNLTFSTLTVSNMSPEDSSIYLCSVEDLLRRATEAFFGQGTRLTVV.

The rearrangement links TRBV12-3 or TRBV12-4 to TRBJ2-7; tentative D call: TRBD2 (5 bases). This CDR3 comprises 12 residues. Deletions cut 2 bases from V and 9 bases from J, with 11 bases between. The CDR3 spells CASSLSSGGQYF. The CDR3 nucleotides read TGTGCCAGCAGTTTATCGTCAGGAGGGCAGTACTTC.

This chain uses TRBV7-2 with TRBJ1-1, with 10 bases that match TRBD1. This CDR3 contains 17 residues. Germline V CDR1 and CDR2: SGHTA, FQGNSA. The junction had 5 bases not matched to a gene; V was cut back by 0 bases and J by 1 base. CDR3 sequence: CASSLARQGARNTEAFF. The CDR3 region has the DNA TGTGCCAGCAGCTTAGCCAGACAGGGGGCGAGGAACACTGAAGCTTTCTTT.

The chain carries TRBV6-5 and TRBJ1-2; no definite D call. Trimming cost V 0 bases and J 2 bases, with 10 bases left between them. CDR1 and CDR2 from the germline V gene are MNHEY and SVGAGI. This CDR3 is built from 15 residues. The CDR3 coding sequence is TGTGCCAGCAGTTACTCGAGGGTTCGCAACTATGGCTACACCTTC. The encoded protein is CASSYSRVRNYGYTF.

This chain connects TRBV7-3 to TRBJ2-2; 8 positions agree with TRBD1. CDR3 length: 15 residues. Germline V gives CDR1 SGHTA, CDR2 FQGTGA. The V segment lost 5 bases and the J segment 4 bases; nucleotides outside the gene matches: 6. The CDR3 is CASSPTGGSTGELFF. The CDR3 DNA reads TGTGCCAGCAGCCCTACAGGGGGTTCCACCGGGGAGCTGTTTTTT.

This clone has more than one count but fewer than ten. The chain combines TRBV19 with TRBJ2-7, with D uncertain. V dropped 5 bases and J dropped 6 bases, with 14 bases sitting between them. Germline V gives CDR1 LNHDA, CDR2 SQIVND (reference sequence). CDR3 length equals 13 residues. The CDR3 region has the DNA TGTGCCAGTAGTTCTGGAGTCCGGAGCGAGCAGTACTTC. Translated, it gives CASSSGVRSEQYF.

The chain combines TRBV6-6 with TRBJ2-4; 12 bases are a match to TRBD1. J was trimmed by 5 bases and V by 5 bases; bases with no gene match: 7. This CDR3 comprises 16 residues. Looked up from germline, CDR1 is MNHNY and CDR2 is SVGAGI (reference sequence). The CDR3 reads CASSRGTGGWENIQYF. The CDR3, as DNA: TGTGCCAGCAGTCGAGGGACAGGGGGCTGGGAAAACATTCAGTACTTC.

This clone was recorded a few times. This sequence joins TRBV3-1 (or the pseudogene TRBV3-2) and TRBJ2-7; 8 bases are shared with TRBD1. With 4 bases clipped from V and 5 bases from J, the junction kept 7 bases outside the gene matches. The CDR3 extends over 14 amino acids. Germline CDR1 and CDR2: LGHDT and YNNKEL (reference sequence). In nucleotides, the CDR3 is TGTGCCAGCAGCCCTAGGACAGGGAGAGACGAGCAGTACTTC. This encodes CASSPRTGRDEQYF.

This clone was counted only a few times. The chain employs TRBV10-3 and TRBJ1-2, with 8 positions matching TRBD1. The V segment lost 8 bases and the J segment 2 bases; nucleotides outside the gene matches: 13. This CDR3 has 16 residues. Germline assignment: CDR1 ENHRY and CDR2 SYGVKD. The CDR3 nucleotides are TGTGCCATCGGGACAGGACAACTAAGGGCGAACTATGGCTACACCTTC. This encodes CAIGTGQLRANYGYTF.

This clone was observed a handful of times. The V call is TRBV28, the J call TRBJ2-7, with D possibly TRBD2 on 6 matching bases. The CDR3 sequence is 15 residues long. With 1 base removed from V and 1 base from J, the gap between germline ends came to 11 bases. Germline V gene lookup returns CDR1 MDHEN and CDR2 SYDVKM. CDR3 coding DNA: TGTGCCAGCAGTTTATCCCCGGGACTTTCCTACGAGCAGTACTTC. Translation gives CASSLSPGLSYEQYF.

This clone was recorded only once. CDR3: CASSGEAGDTQYF. Written as DNA, the CDR3 is TGCGCCAGCAGCGGTGAGGCGGGAGATACGCAGTATTTT. The V and J genes are TRBV4-3 and TRBJ2-3, with D perhaps TRBD2 (5 bases). Germline V gene lookup returns CDR1 LGHNA and CDR2 YSLEER. The CDR3 contains 13 residues. Trimming removed 5 bases at V and 5 bases at J, with 11 bases between.

CDR3 coding DNA: TGCAGCGTTGGCAGGACAGGGCACTCCTACGAGCAGTACTTC. Residues: CSVGRTGHSYEQYF. V and J are TRBV29-1 and TRBJ2-7; TRBD1 aligns across 8 bases. J lost 0 bases, V lost 4 bases, and 5 bases had no gene match. CDR3 size: 14 residues. CDR1 is SQVTM, CDR2 ANQGSEA, per germline.

This clone was detected once. The rearrangement joins TRBV4-2 to TRBJ2-1; D gene ambiguous. Per germline, CDR1 LGHNA and CDR2 YNFKEQ. CDR3 length equals 14 residues. Trimming left V 4 bases short and J 4 bases short, with 11 bases between. DNA of the CDR3: TGTGCCAGCAGCCGAGGCCACCAATACAATGAGCAGTTCTTC. Translating it yields CASSRGHQYNEQFF.

The J gene is TRBJ2-7, the V gene TRBV5-8, with 8 bases aligning to TRBD1. The CDR3 sequence is 14 residues long. CDR1 SGHTS and CDR2 YDEGEE come from the germline V gene. V was pared by 5 bases and J by 2 bases, with 6 bases of the junction left unmatched. CDR3 nucleotide sequence: TGTGCCAGCAGACAAACAGGGGGAACCTACGAGCAGTACTTC. This codes for CASRQTGGTYEQYF.

The chain couples TRBV28 to TRBJ2-3; 7 bases align to TRBD1. The CDR3 runs 15 residues. J gave up 0 bases and V 2 bases, and 2 bases lay outside the gene matches. Germline CDR1 and CDR2: MDHEN and SYDVKM. The CDR3: CASSLGTVSTDTQYF. Written as DNA, the CDR3 is TGTGCCAGCAGTTTAGGGACAGTAAGCACAGATACGCAGTATTTT.

CDR3 nucleotide sequence: TGTGCCAGCAGTTCCCCAGGACAGGGGATGCCTGAAGCTTTCTTT. It translates to CASSSPGQGMPEAFF. The chain links TRBV6-5 to TRBJ1-1; TRBD1 matches at 9 bases. V lost 4 bases and J lost 6; bases outside the gene matches: 9. The CDR3 runs 15 residues. Germline V gives CDR1 MNHEY, CDR2 SVGAGI.

The CDR3 bases are TGTGCCACCAGCAGGGACAGGGAGGCGGACGAGCAGTACTTC. Translated, it gives CATSRDREADEQYF. The chain employs TRBV15 and TRBJ2-7; 8 bases line up with TRBD1. Trimming took 3 bases from V and 5 from J; bases not matched to a gene: 6. The length of the CDR3 is 14 residues. CDR1 LNHNV and CDR2 YYDKDF come from the germline V gene (reference sequence).

This clone was counted a few times. The rearrangement joins TRBV6-5 to TRBJ2-3; D uncertain. The CDR3 is 15 residues long. With 10 bases removed from V and 2 bases from J, the gap between germline ends came to 19 bases. Per the germline V gene, CDR1 is MNHEY and CDR2 is SVGAGI. The CDR3 sequence is CATSLASLITDTQYF. CDR3 coding DNA: TGTGCCACCTCGTTGGCTAGTCTGATCACAGATACGCAGTATTTT.

In its sample, this clone was seen once. The genes are TRBV27 and TRBJ2-1; D not certain. Germline lookup yields CDR1 MNHEY and CDR2 SMNVEV (reference sequence). The V gene lost 6 bases and the J gene lost 4 bases, with 19 bases spanning the gap. The length of the CDR3 is 16 residues. The CDR3 bases are TGTGCCAGCAGAACCCCGGCGAGGAGCGTATACAATGAGCAGTTCTTC. Encoded protein: CASRTPARSVYNEQFF.

CDR3 nucleotide sequence: TGTGCCAGTAGCGGGAGGGCTACCACCTACGAGCAGTACTTC. Residues: CASSGRATTYEQYF. The V gene is TRBV19, the J gene TRBJ2-7; 8 nucleotides line up with TRBD2. Trimming took 6 bases from V and 2 from J; bases not matched to a gene: 6. The CDR3 contains 14 residues. CDR1 is LNHDA and CDR2 is SQIVND in the germline V gene (reference sequence).

This chain links TRBV4-2 with TRBJ2-3; 12 bases map to TRBD2. The germline gives CDR1 LGHNA, CDR2 YNFKEQ. This CDR3 is 17 amino acids long. V dropped 4 bases and J dropped 0; count of bases not matched to a gene: 5. CDR3 loop: CASSLTGTSGSTDTQYF. The CDR3 DNA is TGTGCCAGCAGCCTTACCGGGACTAGCGGGAGCACAGATACGCAGTATTTT.

In this sample, this clone turned up a few times. This chain joins TRBV11-2 and TRBJ1-3; 8 bases fit TRBD1. The germline CDR1 and CDR2 sequences are SGHAT and FQNNGV. The CDR3 length is 15 residues. After removal of 5 bases from V and 0 bases from J, the junction contained 3 bases not matched to a gene. In nucleotides, the CDR3 is TGTGCCAGCAGCCCTGGGACAGGCTCTGGAAACACCATATATTTT. Residues: CASSPGTGSGNTIYF.

The rearrangement joins TRBV10-3 to TRBJ2-2; 12 nucleotides line up with TRBD2. Germline V gives CDR1 ENHRY, CDR2 SYGVKD. The trim removed 9 bases at V and 7 bases at J, leaving 6 bases unmatched. The CDR3 covers 14 residues. CDR3 region: CAIRTSGTDGELFF. CDR3 coding DNA: TGTGCCATTAGGACTAGCGGGACGGACGGGGAGCTGTTTTTT.

The rearrangement uses TRBV9 and TRBJ1-1; D remains unclear. There are 15 residues in the CDR3. Germline CDR1 reads SGDLS; CDR2 reads YYNGEE. V dropped 3 bases and J dropped 3 bases, with 15 bases sitting between them. CDR3 protein: CASSAGIHGDTEAFF. DNA for the CDR3: TGTGCCAGCAGCGCGGGGATTCACGGGGACACTGAAGCTTTCTTT. Together with reference TRBV9 and TRBJ1-1, the CDR3 gives the full variable domain: DSGVTQTPKHLITATGQRVTLRCSPRSGDLSVYWYQQSLDQGLQFLIQYYNGEERAKGNILERFSAQQFPDLHSELNLSSLELGDSALYFCASSAGIHGDTEAFFGQGTRLTVV.

Here the CDR3 reads CASSRQGLSDTIYF. In nucleotides, the CDR3 is TGTGCCAGTAGTCGACAGGGCCTGTCGGACACCATATATTTT. The V gene is TRBV19, the J gene TRBJ1-3; 7 bases line up with TRBD1. V gave up 5 bases and J gave up 8 bases; unmatched junction bases: 9. The CDR3 extends over 14 amino acids. From germline, CDR1 is LNHDA and CDR2 SQIVND (reference sequence).